The 13 T cell receptor beta chains reported below all come from one sample, sequenced in a study of blood T cell repertoires in COVID-19. Method: immunoSEQ multiplex PCR; TCRdb's copy keeps in-frame clones and lacks some. This sample carries about 65,000 clones, roughly 85% of them seen once, and the ten largest clones take roughly two fifths. The sequencing input was peripheral blood. These receptors all come from a human donor in a cohort sampled during active COVID-19.

The chain recombines TRBV7-2 with TRBJ1-2, with D perhaps TRBD1 (6 bases). The V end lost 1 base, the J end lost 8 bases, and 11 bases lay between the germline ends. CDR1 and CDR2 from the germline V gene are SGHTA and FQGNSA. CDR3 length equals 13 residues. CDR3 nucleotides: TGTGCCAGCAGCTTAGGACAGGTCGAAGGCTACACCTTC. Translated: CASSLGQVEGYTF.

The chain carries TRBV5-1 and TRBJ1-2, with D maybe TRBD1 (5 bases). V lost 2 bases and J 2 bases, leaving 34 bases between the germline ends. CDR3 length: 22 amino acids. Germline loops: CDR1 SGHRS, CDR2 YFSETQ. The CDR3 reads CASSLPRDSSPMATPWNYGYTF. CDR3 sequence (DNA): TGCGCCAGCAGCTTACCCAGAGACAGCTCACCTATGGCTACACCTTGGAACTATGGCTACACCTTC.

The chain combines TRBV3-1 (or the pseudogene TRBV3-2) with TRBJ2-1; no reliable D call. Between the trimmed V and J ends, which lost 2 bases and 3 bases, there was a span of 5 bases. The V gene's germline CDR1 is LGHDT and CDR2 YNNKEL (reference sequence). The CDR3 sequence is 13 residues long. In DNA form, the CDR3 reads TGTGCCAGCAGCCAATTCCTCTACAATGAGCAGTTCTTC. This translates into CASSQFLYNEQFF.

The chain links TRBV7-9 to TRBJ1-6; a weak D match, TRBD1 (6 bases). V was shortened by 7 bases and J by 7 bases, with 17 bases between the two germline ends. The CDR3 contains 15 residues. CDR1 SEHNR and CDR2 FQNEAQ come from the germline V gene (reference sequence). CDR3 nucleotide sequence: TGTGCCAGCACCAAGGGGGAGGGGCGGAATTCACCCCTCCACTTT. This codes for CASTKGEGRNSPLHF. The whole variable domain, remainder taken from reference TRBV7-9 and TRBJ1-6, is DTGVSQNPRHKITKRGQNVTFRCDPISEHNRLYWYRQTLGQGPEFLTYFQNEAQLEKSRLLSDRFSAERPKGSFSTLEIQRTEQGDSAMYLCASTKGEGRNSPLHFGNGTRLTVT.

The gene calls are TRBV2 and TRBJ1-1; D ambiguous. The CDR3 extends over 17 amino acids. In germline, CDR1 is SNHLY, CDR2 FYNNEI. Between the trimmed V and J ends, which lost 4 bases and 3 bases, there was a span of 21 bases. The CDR3 here is CASSARRRPTTHTEAFF. DNA of the CDR3: TGTGCCAGCAGTGCCAGACGGAGACCAACGACGCACACTGAAGCTTTCTTT.

The rearrangement uses TRBV28 and TRBJ2-2, with TRBD2 matching over 9 bases. V shed 8 bases, J shed 3 bases, and the junction held 7 bases outside the gene matches. Germline-derived CDR1 and CDR2 are MDHEN and SYDVKM. CDR3 length: 15 amino acids. The CDR3 spells CASQGKRGDTGELFF. The CDR3 DNA reads as TGTGCCAGCCAGGGGAAGCGGGGGGACACCGGGGAGCTGTTTTTT.

J is TRBJ2-1 and V is TRBV6-2 or TRBV6-3, with 8 positions matching TRBD2. The CDR3 length is 24 residues. The V and J ends lost 6 bases and 9 bases, in that order; junction bases with no gene match: 40. Germline V gene data show CDR1 as MNHEY and CDR2 as SVGEGT. CDR3 in DNA: TGTGCCAGCAGCCACCAGGGCGACTACGATTGGTATTTCTTCTCGGGGGGGAGTCAGGTTGAGCAGTTCTTC. This encodes CASSHQGDYDWYFFSGGSQVEQFF.

The CDR3 DNA is TGTGCCAGTAGGACCGACAGGGGTGGCAATCAGCCCCAGCATTTT. It specifies CASRTDRGGNQPQHF. This chain joins TRBV19 and TRBJ1-5; 8 positions agree with TRBD1. The CDR3 is 15 amino acids. Germline CDR1 is LNHDA and CDR2 is SQIVND (reference sequence). The ends lost 6 bases at V and 2 bases at J; junction bases unmatched: 6.

This chain uses TRBV30 with TRBJ2-1; D ambiguous. V lost 5 bases to trimming and J lost 6 bases, with 14 bases between them. This CDR3 is 13 amino acids long. Looked up from germline, CDR1 is GTSNPN and CDR2 is SVGIG (reference sequence). The CDR3 loop reads CAWGRYRSNEQFF. In DNA, the CDR3 is TGTGCCTGGGGGCGATACAGAAGCAATGAGCAGTTCTTC.

The J gene is TRBJ1-5, the V gene TRBV28; D remains ambiguous. The CDR3 has 13 amino acids. Trimming removed 6 bases from V and 6 bases from J, with 12 bases in between. From germline, CDR1 is MDHEN and CDR2 SYDVKM. The DNA for the CDR3 is TGTGCCAGCAGGCTTCATTTTAGTCAGCCCCAGCATTTT. Its protein is CASRLHFSQPQHF.

The chain employs TRBV11-3 and TRBJ1-1; TRBD1 matches 7 bases. Unmatched junction bases numbered 6, after V lost 5 bases and J lost 3 bases. Germline V gene data show CDR1 as SGHNT and CDR2 as YENEEA. This CDR3 comprises 14 residues. The CDR3 nucleotides read TGTGCCAGCAGCATTACAGGGGCCCACACTGAAGCTTTCTTT. Translating gives CASSITGAHTEAFF.

The chain recombines TRBV18 with TRBJ1-4; 10 bases agree with TRBD1. V trimming: 4 bases; J trimming: 7 bases; junction bases outside the gene matches: 3. Germline CDR1 reads KGHSH; CDR2 reads LQKENI. The CDR3 runs to 14 residues. The CDR3 nucleotides are TGTGCCAGCTCACTCGGGACAGGGGCTGAAAAACTGTTTTTT. This gives the protein CASSLGTGAEKLFF.

The chain joins TRBV7-6 to TRBJ2-2; 7 bases are shared with TRBD1. CDR1 SGHVS and CDR2 FNYEAQ come from the germline V gene. CDR3 length: 18 amino acids. J was trimmed by 6 bases and V by 1 base; bases with no gene match: 14. CDR3 sequence: CASSLVVPGTAFSGELFF. CDR3 nucleotide sequence: TGTGCCAGCAGCTTAGTCGTACCCGGGACAGCTTTCTCCGGGGAGCTGTTTTTT.